What follows is one T cell receptor beta chain and its context. Its antigen target is currently unknown. No much larger clonotype is one base removed from it; base qualities were not supplied. The data are from a study of memory B cells and T cells in multiple sclerosis (dated by TCRdb to about 2018). Describing the broader study: TCR beta repertoires of autoproliferating peripheral T cells were compared with the TCR beta repertoires of brain lesion-infiltrating T cells in multiple sclerosis patients. TCR sequencing included two multiple sclerosis patients for whom either brain lesions at autopsy or brain-infiltrating cells from biopsy were available.

Using the immunoSEQ Platform, TCRbeta CDR3 regions were amplified from extracted genomic DNA. Multiplex PCR, high-throughput sequencing and a vendor bioinformatics pipeline were combined in the immunoSEQ assay. The source study handled its data this way. Non-productive sequences and CDR3s shorter than 4 amino acids were excluded, and clonotype frequencies were recalculated for each sample. In immunoSEQ Analyzer 2.0, shared clonotypes were identified as those with identical CDR3 amino acid, V gene and J gene sequences. Repertoire overlap was normalized by dividing shared clonotype counts by the product of both clone-set sizes, with the result scaled by 1000 into arbitrary units. Drawn from immuneACCESS, this table holds only the in-frame rearrangements with V and J called that TCRdb kept. Clones are partly lost; checked studies trace under half to an unresolved V gene and leave the rest unexplained. V and J calls and clone size are as listed in that table; D and trimming were resolved from the DNA. For this sample the table gives about 32,000 clones, of which about 84% were detected only once. The ten largest make up roughly 3% of the sample.

After CFSE-labeled PBMCs were cultured without any stimulus, the autoproliferating (CFSEdim) and non-proliferating (CFSEhi) T cell fractions were each sequenced on their own. Altogether, 5x10^7 CFSE-labeled PBMCs were kept in culture for 7 days with no stimulus, after which the replicate wells were combined. PBMCs were labeled with about 0.5 uM CFSE and cultured in serum-free AIM-V medium without exogenous stimuli. PBMCs were isolated by Ficoll density gradient centrifugation and were cryopreserved before use. Using a FACSAria III, live 7-AAD-negative cells were sorted, then washed with PBS and stored frozen at -80 degrees C as dry pellets. The junction shows trimming of 2 bases on V and 3 bases on J, plus 8 bases between the germline ends. CDR1 and CDR2, looked up from the germline V gene, are MNHNS and SASEGT. Its CDR3 holds 14 amino acids, cysteine through phenylalanine. CDR3 DNA only is kept here, 42 bases in frame from base 1.

The research as a whole found: Because clone-set sizes varied across compartments, the counts of shared clonotypes were affected, making normalization necessary.

The sequence was collected from a human donor with multiple sclerosis. The chain couples TRBV6-1 to TRBJ1-3, with the D segment identity uncertain. What was sequenced was PBMCs from blood kept in culture. This receptor carries the CDR3 CASSEWRVGNTIYF. The base sequence is TGTGCCAGCAGTGAATGGAGGGTTGGAAACACCATATATTTT.